The clone carrying this T cell receptor beta chain turned up a few times. Its cognate antigen is unknown. This sample was taken from a study of vaccination and CD4 T cells after COVID-19. Study-level points and caveats: For convalescent patients, 304 of the 307 vaccine-specific clones analyzed were classified as spike mono-reactive.

Treatment given: roughly ten-day PBMC culture with coronavirus spike peptide pools or control peptides (ViraFEST assay). CD4+ T-cell collection from the unexposed donor predated the COVID-19 pandemic (2011-2018). Peptide pools at 10 ug/ml and IL-2 at roughly 9.3 IU/ml were added to cultures of roughly 2.2 million PBMCs per well. Cultured CD4+ T cell DNA was sequenced using the Oncomine TCR Beta short-read assay. From cultured CD4+ T cells, genomic DNA was extracted. A single record per CDR3 protein comes from TCRdb applying MiXCR to the PCR reads. The data show thousands of distinct CDR3 sequences, 28% seen once. Trimming took 1 base from V and 0 from J, leaving 13 bases between them. The CDR3 spans 17 residues. CDR1 SGHVS and CDR2 FNYEAQ come from the germline V gene.

The receptor was derived from a human donor in good health. V usage is TRBV7-6 and J usage is TRBJ2-1; D is possibly TRBD2 (6 bases). Sequenced: CD4+ T cells from blood, cultured in vitro. The CDR3 sequence: CASSLELAVSSYNEQFF. The CDR3 region has the DNA TGTGCCAGCAGCTTAGAGTTAGCGGTGAGCTCCTACAATGAGCAGTTCTTC.